These 30 T cell receptor beta chains were all obtained from the same sample, sequenced in a study of radiotherapy plus CTLA-4 blockade in lung cancer. The table came from immunoSEQ multiplex PCR; TCRdb's copy has only in-frame clones and leaves some out. The table records tens of thousands of clones, about four fifths of them present only once. The material was peripheral blood, obtained from a patient treated with radiotherapy plus ipilimumab. These receptors were collected from a human donor with non-small cell lung cancer that progressed on radiotherapy plus ipilimumab.

The J gene is TRBJ1-1, the V gene TRBV6-6; TRBD1 agrees at 9 bases. V was clipped by 10 bases and J by 4 bases; unmatched bases: 10. The CDR3 is 14 amino acids. Germline V CDR1 and CDR2: MNHNY, SVGAGI (reference sequence). The DNA of the CDR3 is TGTGCCATCCGACAGGGGGGCGACGGCACTGAAGCTTTCTTT. Translating it yields CAIRQGGDGTEAFF.

The gene calls are TRBV5-4 and TRBJ1-4, with D possibly TRBD1 on 5 matching bases. CDR1 is SGHNT, CDR2 YYREEE, per germline (reference sequence). Trimming stripped 2 bases from V and 4 bases from J, with 9 bases between. This CDR3 is 14 amino acids long. The CDR3 protein is CASSFAGSNEKLFF. Written as DNA, the CDR3 is TGTGCCAGCAGCTTTGCAGGGAGTAATGAAAAACTGTTTTTT.

This rearrangement joins TRBV12-5 to TRBJ2-7, with 7 bases aligning to TRBD2. The germline gives CDR1 LGHNT, CDR2 FRNRAP. The CDR3 length is 17 residues. With V trimmed by 6 bases and J by 3 bases, 17 bases remained unmatched. The CDR3 protein is CASGPSGRASPSYEQYF. CDR3 in DNA: TGTGCTAGTGGCCCGTCAGGGAGGGCAAGTCCAAGCTACGAGCAGTACTTC.

The chain uses TRBV4-1 and TRBJ2-7; D call uncertain. The V end lost 3 bases, the J end lost 2 bases, and 14 bases lay between the germline ends. Germline V gene sequence: CDR1 MGHRA, CDR2 YSYEKL. This CDR3 comprises 15 residues. The CDR3 sequence is CASSQGVYRAYEQYF. In DNA, the CDR3 is TGCGCCAGCAGCCAGGGTGTGTACCGCGCCTACGAGCAGTACTTC.

The chain uses TRBV27 and TRBJ2-7, with 7 bases aligning to TRBD1. Germline lookup yields CDR1 MNHEY and CDR2 SMNVEV (reference sequence). This CDR3 region has 17 residues. V lost 5 bases and J lost 3; bases outside the gene matches: 16. CDR3 sequence (DNA): TGTGCCAGCAGTCCCAGCCCCACAGGGGTCCTATACTACGAGCAGTACTTC. Encoded protein: CASSPSPTGVLYYEQYF.

This sequence joins TRBV11-1 and TRBJ2-3; the D gene is possibly TRBD1 (7 bases). Germline values: CDR1 SGHAT, CDR2 FQDESV (reference sequence). V lost 0 bases and J lost 4, with 14 bases in between. This CDR3 has 16 amino acids. Written as DNA, the CDR3 is TGTGCCAGCAGCTTAGCTATGGAGGGGGCGGCAGATACGCAGTATTTT. Protein product: CASSLAMEGAADTQYF.

This clone has more than one count but fewer than ten. V gene TRBV29-1 combines with J gene TRBJ2-5; D remains unclear. Trimming cost V 3 bases and J 4 bases, with 9 bases left between them. The germline gives CDR1 SQVTM, CDR2 ANQGSEA. The CDR3 totals 12 residues. Here the CDR3 reads CSVEGYGETQYF. CDR3 coding DNA: TGCAGCGTTGAGGGGTACGGAGAGACCCAGTACTTC.

This rearrangement joins TRBV6-6 to TRBJ1-1; possible D gene TRBD1, 5 bases. With 4 bases removed from V and 1 base from J, the gap between germline ends came to 7 bases. Germline V gene sequence: CDR1 MNHNY, CDR2 SVGAGI (reference sequence). This CDR3 comprises 13 residues. The CDR3 here is CASSFGGNTEAFF. CDR3 in DNA: TGTGCCAGCAGTTTTGGGGGGAACACTGAAGCTTTCTTT.

The chain carries TRBV7-6 and TRBJ2-5, with D possibly TRBD2 on 5 matching bases. Per the germline V gene, CDR1 is SGHVS and CDR2 is FNYEAQ. This CDR3 region has 15 residues. V lost 0 bases and J 4 bases, leaving 12 bases between the germline ends. The CDR3 DNA sequence: TGTGCCAGCAGCTTAGCGGGAGCTTCGGGAGAGACCCAGTACTTC. It codes for CASSLAGASGETQYF.

The rearrangement joins TRBV14 to TRBJ1-1; tentative D call: TRBD1 (6 bases). V lost 0 bases and J lost 6, with 11 bases in between. Germline V gives CDR1 SGHDN, CDR2 FVKESK. This CDR3 spans 14 amino acids. Here the CDR3 reads CASSQDRGGPEAFF. CDR3 DNA: TGTGCCAGCAGCCAAGACAGGGGAGGCCCTGAAGCTTTCTTT.

J is TRBJ1-1 and V is TRBV7-3; 8 positions agree with TRBD1. Trimming took 6 bases from V and 5 from J; bases not matched to a gene: 5. This CDR3 spans 13 amino acids. Germline CDR1 reads SGHTA; CDR2 reads FQGTGA. CDR3 DNA: TGTGCCAGCAGTACACAGGGGGGGACTGAAGCTTTCTTT. This encodes CASSTQGGTEAFF.

The genes are TRBV6-5 and TRBJ1-4, with D possibly being TRBD1 (5 bases). The CDR3 consists of 15 residues. Germline CDR1 and CDR2: MNHEY and SVGAGI. V shed 0 bases and J shed 5 bases, with 10 bases lying between them. Here the CDR3 DNA reads TGTGCCAGCAGTTACTCGGACACCCCAAATGAAAAACTGTTTTTT. Residues: CASSYSDTPNEKLFF.

This sequence joins TRBV27 and TRBJ1-4; no reliable D call. Germline assignment: CDR1 MNHEY and CDR2 SMNVEV (reference sequence). This CDR3 has 18 amino acids. The V end was cut by 6 bases, the J end by 2 bases, with 22 bases between. CDR3 nucleotides: TGTGCCAGCAGAATCCGGGAAAGGCTGTACGCGACTAATGAAAAACTGTTTTTT. Its translation is CASRIRERLYATNEKLFF.

The genes are TRBV6-1 and TRBJ1-1; D remains unclear. V shed 5 bases and J shed 2 bases, with 9 bases lying between them. This CDR3 is built from 13 residues. In germline, CDR1 is MNHNS, CDR2 SASEGT. The chain's CDR3 is CASSQKHNTEAFF. DNA of the CDR3: TGTGCCAGCAGTCAAAAACACAACACTGAAGCTTTCTTT.

V gene TRBV2 combines with J gene TRBJ1-5; the D is unclear. V was cut by 3 bases and J by 9 bases, with 9 bases left in between. The germline V gene has CDR1 SNHLY and CDR2 FYNNEI. The length of the CDR3 is 12 residues. CDR3 DNA: TGTGCCAGCAGTGACAGTTCGCGGCCCCAGCATTTT. This encodes CASSDSSRPQHF.

The chain couples TRBV7-9 to TRBJ2-7, with 7 bases identical to TRBD1. V lost 5 bases, J lost 5 bases, and 12 bases stayed unmatched. In germline, CDR1 is SEHNR, CDR2 FQNEAQ (reference sequence). The CDR3 is 15 residues long. This chain's CDR3 is CASSPGTAPYHEQYF. As DNA, the CDR3 is TGTGCCAGCAGCCCCGGGACAGCACCCTACCACGAGCAGTACTTC.

The chain links TRBV19 to TRBJ2-5, with D tentatively TRBD1 (5 bases). The CDR3 has 13 residues. Germline CDR1 reads LNHDA; CDR2 reads SQIVND (reference sequence). Trimming removed 8 bases from V and 4 bases from J, with 14 bases in between. The CDR3 DNA follows: TGTGCCAGTGCCGACAGTCGAGGAGAGACCCAGTACTTC. Translated: CASADSRGETQYF.

The chain links TRBV7-2 to TRBJ2-2, with TRBD2 as a possible D gene (7 bases). Deletions cut 7 bases from V and 6 bases from J, with 12 bases between. The CDR3 runs 13 residues. Germline V lookup: CDR1 SGHTA, CDR2 FQGNSA. The CDR3 region has the DNA TGTGCCAGCACCGAGGGGGGGGCCGGGGAGCTGTTTTTT. This codes for CASTEGGAGELFF.

V is TRBV7-6 and J is TRBJ2-1, with a possible D match to TRBD1 (5 bases). V was shortened by 5 bases and J by 0 bases, with 17 bases between the two germline ends. Germline V lookup: CDR1 SGHVS, CDR2 FNYEAQ. There are 17 residues in the CDR3. The CDR3 here is CASSPPPGNPSYNEQFF. The CDR3 region has the DNA TGTGCCAGCAGCCCCCCCCCAGGGAATCCCTCCTACAATGAGCAGTTCTTC.

This sequence joins TRBV27 and TRBJ1-5; D gene ambiguous. The length of the CDR3 is 16 residues. CDR1 MNHEY and CDR2 SMNVEV come from the germline V gene (reference sequence). Trimming took off 5 bases at V and 1 base at J, with 15 bases between the two ends. This CDR3 reads CASSTSGGESNQPQHF. The CDR3 DNA sequence: TGTGCCAGCAGTACCTCCGGCGGTGAGAGCAATCAGCCCCAGCATTTT.

This sequence joins TRBV2 and TRBJ2-7; TRBD1 agrees at 10 bases. With V trimmed by 3 bases and J by 3 bases, 5 bases remained unmatched. Germline V gene sequence: CDR1 SNHLY, CDR2 FYNNEI. The CDR3 consists of 15 residues. CDR3 amino acids: CASSDGTGEGYEQYF. As DNA, the CDR3 is TGTGCCAGCAGTGATGGGACAGGGGAAGGCTACGAGCAGTACTTC. Combining the CDR3 with reference TRBV2 and TRBJ2-7 gives the whole variable domain EPEVTQTPSHQVTQMGQEVILRCVPISNHLYFYWYRQILGQKVEFLVSFYNNEISEKSEIFDDQFSVERPDGSNFTLKIRSTKLEDSAMYFCASSDGTGEGYEQYFGPGTRLTVT.

This clone showed up just a few times. The chain combines TRBV5-3 with TRBJ1-2; no firm D call. TRBV5-3 falls under the ORF class, with uncertain function. This CDR3 is 17 amino acids long. The V end lost 3 bases, the J end lost 4 bases, and 22 bases lay between the germline ends. The CDR3 nucleotides are TGTGCCAGAAGCTCGCAGCTGAACGGCTACGGGCCCTATGGCTACACCTTC. Translating gives CARSSQLNGYGPYGYTF.

Here the CDR3 DNA reads TGTGCCAGCAGCCCCTCTGGCGGGGTGGCAGATACGCAGTATTTT. Its protein product is CASSPSGGVADTQYF. The gene calls are TRBV7-9 and TRBJ2-3; a weak D match, TRBD2 (6 bases). Germline-derived CDR1 and CDR2 are SEHNR and FQNEAQ (reference sequence). This CDR3 is built from 15 residues. V was pared by 5 bases and J by 4 bases, with 16 bases between.

The rearrangement joins TRBV12-5 to TRBJ2-5; D perhaps matches TRBD1 (6 bases). Germline values: CDR1 LGHNT, CDR2 FRNRAP. Trimming shortened V by 6 bases and J by 2 bases, and 10 bases separated the two germline ends. The CDR3 runs to 13 residues. CDR3 region: CASGSGTQETQYF. CDR3 nucleotide sequence: TGTGCTAGTGGCTCCGGGACACAAGAGACCCAGTACTTC.

This chain connects TRBV27 to TRBJ2-7; the D gene could be TRBD1 or TRBD2 (6 bases each). V was clipped by 5 bases and J by 9 bases, with 20 bases between them. The CDR3 is 14 residues long. In germline, CDR1 is MNHEY, CDR2 SMNVEV (reference sequence). CDR3 sequence (DNA): TGTGCCAGCAGTCCCAGGGGACTCTACGAGCGGCAGTACTTC. Protein product: CASSPRGLYERQYF.

There are a few counts of this clone. J is TRBJ2-1 and V is TRBV18, with D maybe TRBD1 (6 bases). Trimming removed 6 bases from V and 4 bases from J, with 10 bases in between. The germline V gene has CDR1 KGHSH and CDR2 LQKENI. The CDR3 spans 13 residues. The CDR3 loop reads CASSHGQYNEQFF. CDR3 nucleotide sequence: TGTGCCAGCTCCCACGGACAGTACAATGAGCAGTTCTTC. Drawing the rest from reference TRBV18 and TRBJ2-1, the complete variable domain is NAGVMQNPRHLVRRRGQEARLRCSPMKGHSHVYWYRQLPEEGLKFMVYLQKENIIDESGMPKERFSAEFPKEGPSILRIQQVVRGDSAAYFCASSHGQYNEQFFGPGTRLTVL.

The J gene is TRBJ2-1, the V gene TRBV4-1; D could derive from TRBD1 or TRBD2 (6 bases each). CDR1 is MGHRA, CDR2 YSYEKL, per germline. The CDR3 covers 16 residues. Trimming removed 5 bases from V and 0 bases from J, with 14 bases in between. In DNA form, the CDR3 reads TGCGCCAGCAGCAAAATCGGGGGCAGCTCCTACAATGAGCAGTTCTTC. Translating gives CASSKIGGSSYNEQFF.

V is TRBV7-9 and J is TRBJ1-1, with 8 positions matching TRBD1. Germline values: CDR1 SEHNR, CDR2 FQNEAQ (reference sequence). This CDR3 has 13 residues. Trimming removed 6 bases from V and 11 bases from J; junction bases left unmatched: 11. The CDR3 loop reads CASRSGQGTVAFF. In DNA form, the CDR3 reads TGTGCCAGCAGGTCCGGACAGGGAACAGTGGCTTTCTTT.

The chain employs TRBV6-5 and TRBJ2-7, with 12 bases that match TRBD2. The J call could be wrong; TRBJ2-1 is a better fit for the DNA end. The CDR3 spans 16 residues. The V gene's germline CDR1 is MNHEY and CDR2 SVGAGI. This CDR3 is CASSYSASGRGNEQFF. The CDR3 region has the DNA TGTGCCAGCAGTTACTCGGCTAGCGGGAGGGGAAATGAGCAGTTCTTC.

This clone has a handful of counts. The chain uses TRBV6-6 and TRBJ2-7; 9 positions match TRBD1. The CDR3 covers 16 residues. Germline CDR1 reads MNHNY; CDR2 reads SVGAGI (reference sequence). V lost 0 bases, J lost 4 bases, and 7 bases stayed unmatched. The CDR3 DNA reads TGTGCCAGCAGTTACTCGCTGGACAGGGGTTCGTACGAGCAGTACTTC. Translated, it gives CASSYSLDRGSYEQYF.